This T cell receptor (beta chain) was profiled in a study of shared clonotypes between healthy human individuals. About the research overall: Three plates were used per donor for CD4 naive, three for CD4 memory, two for CD8 naive and one for CD8 memory. Study-wide results and caveats: Sorted-subset sequencing was shown by rarefaction to be incomplete despite large depth. Relative to their counterparts shared across all four donors, non-shared clonotypes exhibited diminished generation probabilities.

About this clone: Its antigen is as yet unknown.

Naive CD8 cells lacked CD45RO and underwent positive selection for CCR7, leaving out terminally differentiated effector memory CD45RA+ cells. In the sorted-subset replicate PCRs, around 220 ng DNA, 25,000 to 30,000 T cell genomes, was used. TCRdb's copy holds only in-frame clones and misses some; the assay was immunoSEQ multiplex PCR. Among about 2.1 million clones listed, 93% were seen once. This CDR3 has 15 amino acids. Deletions cut 4 bases from V and 7 bases from J, with 18 bases between. Germline V lookup: CDR1 SGHNT, CDR2 YYREEE (reference sequence). V usage is TRBV5-4 and J usage is TRBJ1-3, with D tentatively TRBD1 (5 bases). The specimen sequenced was naive CD8+ T cells from PBMCs. The clonotype comes from a man in his late teens or twenties in good health. Some clones in this sample may be carry-over from other donors' samples. The CDR3 here is CASSEGHFSSNTIYF. CDR3 bases: TGTGCCAGCAGCGAAGGACACTTTTCCTCGAACACCATATATTTT.